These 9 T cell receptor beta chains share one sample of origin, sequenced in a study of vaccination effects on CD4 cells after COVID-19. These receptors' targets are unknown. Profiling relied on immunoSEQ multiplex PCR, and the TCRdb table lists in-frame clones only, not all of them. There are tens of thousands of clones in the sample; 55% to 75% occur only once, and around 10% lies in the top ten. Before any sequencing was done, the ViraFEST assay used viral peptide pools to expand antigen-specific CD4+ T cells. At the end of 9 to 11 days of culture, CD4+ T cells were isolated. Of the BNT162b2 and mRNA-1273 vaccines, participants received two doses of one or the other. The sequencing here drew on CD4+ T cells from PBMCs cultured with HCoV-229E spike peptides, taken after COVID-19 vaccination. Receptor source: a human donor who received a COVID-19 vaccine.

Here the CDR3 DNA reads TGTGCCAGCAGCTTAGAGTCAGCTAGCACAGATACGCAGTATTTT. Its protein is CASSLESASTDTQYF. The rearrangement links TRBV11-2 to TRBJ2-3; D is ambiguous. Trimming took off 0 bases at V and 0 bases at J, with 7 bases between the two ends. Germline V gene data show CDR1 as SGHAT and CDR2 as FQNNGV. The CDR3 spans 15 residues. Combining the CDR3 with reference TRBV11-2 and TRBJ2-3 gives the whole variable domain EAGVAQSPRYKIIEKRQSVAFWCNPISGHATLYWYQQILGQGPKLLIQFQNNGVVDDSQLPKDRFSAERLKGVDSTLKIQPAKLEDSAVYLCASSLESASTDTQYFGPGTRLTVL.

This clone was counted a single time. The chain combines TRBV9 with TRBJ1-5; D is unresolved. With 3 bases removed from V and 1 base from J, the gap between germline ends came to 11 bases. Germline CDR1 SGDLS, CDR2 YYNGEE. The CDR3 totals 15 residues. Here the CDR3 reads CASSADAGSNQPQHF. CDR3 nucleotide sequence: TGTGCCAGCAGCGCGGACGCGGGGAGCAATCAGCCCCAGCATTTT.

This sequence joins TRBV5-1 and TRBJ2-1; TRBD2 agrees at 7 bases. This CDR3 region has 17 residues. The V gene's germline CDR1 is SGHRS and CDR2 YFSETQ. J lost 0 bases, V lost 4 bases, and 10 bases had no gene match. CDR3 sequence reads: CASSPRIAGSSYNEQFF. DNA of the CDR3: TGCGCCAGCAGCCCAAGGATAGCGGGTAGCTCCTACAATGAGCAGTTCTTC.

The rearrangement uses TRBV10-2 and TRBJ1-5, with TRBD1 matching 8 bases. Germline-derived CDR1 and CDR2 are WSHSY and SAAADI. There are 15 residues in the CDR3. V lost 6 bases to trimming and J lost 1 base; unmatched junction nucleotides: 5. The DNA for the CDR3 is TGCGCCAGCAGGGGGAGGACAGGGAGCAATCAGCCCCAGCATTTT. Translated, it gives CASRGRTGSNQPQHF.

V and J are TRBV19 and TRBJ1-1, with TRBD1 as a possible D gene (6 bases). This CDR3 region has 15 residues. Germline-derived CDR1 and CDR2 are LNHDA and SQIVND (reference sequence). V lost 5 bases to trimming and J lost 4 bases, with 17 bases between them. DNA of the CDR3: TGTGCCAGTAGTTCCGAGGGGGGTGTCAGCACTGAAGCTTTCTTT. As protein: CASSSEGGVSTEAFF.

In DNA form, the CDR3 reads TGTGCCAGTAGTAGGGTCGGGGGTCACTACGAGCAGTACTTC. This sequence encodes CASSRVGGHYEQYF. The V and J genes are TRBV19 and TRBJ2-7; tentative D call: TRBD2 (6 bases). This CDR3 spans 14 amino acids. V shed 4 bases and J shed 3 bases, with 13 bases lying between them. Germline V gene lookup returns CDR1 LNHDA and CDR2 SQIVND (reference sequence). The full variable domain, in which reference TRBV19 and TRBJ2-7 provide the parts outside the CDR3, is DGGITQSPKYLFRKEGQNVTLSCEQNLNHDAMYWYRQDPGQGLRLIYYSQIVNDFQKGDIAEGYSVSREKKESFPLTVTSAQKNPTAFYLCASSRVGGHYEQYFGPGTRLTVT.

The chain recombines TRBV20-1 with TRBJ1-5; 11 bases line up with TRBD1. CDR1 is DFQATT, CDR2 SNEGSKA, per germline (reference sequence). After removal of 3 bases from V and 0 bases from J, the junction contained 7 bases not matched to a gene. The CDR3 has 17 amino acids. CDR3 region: CSASRDRGTYSNQPQHF. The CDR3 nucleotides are TGCAGTGCTAGTCGGGACAGGGGGACTTATAGCAATCAGCCCCAGCATTTT.

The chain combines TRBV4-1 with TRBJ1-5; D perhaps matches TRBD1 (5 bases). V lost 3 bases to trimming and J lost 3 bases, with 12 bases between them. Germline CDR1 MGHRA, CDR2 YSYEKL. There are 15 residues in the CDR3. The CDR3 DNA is TGCGCCAGCAGCCAGGGGGAGGGACTCAATCAGCCCCAGCATTTT. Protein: CASSQGEGLNQPQHF.

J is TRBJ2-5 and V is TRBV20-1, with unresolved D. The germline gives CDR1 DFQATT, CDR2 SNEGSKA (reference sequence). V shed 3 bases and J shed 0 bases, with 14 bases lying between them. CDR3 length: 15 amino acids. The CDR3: CSASPVLRYQETQYF. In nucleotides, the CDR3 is TGCAGTGCTAGTCCAGTCCTAAGGTACCAAGAGACCCAGTACTTC.